The following is a TCR beta chain sequence with its context. CD45RO negativity and positive selection for CCR7 defined naive CD8 cells, a population that excluded terminally differentiated effector memory CD45RA+ cells. Sequenced by immunoSEQ multiplex PCR; TCRdb stores in-frame clones only, minus some. The table shows around 2,000,000 clones, with approximately 94% occurring only once. The sample comes from a study of shared clonotypes between healthy human individuals. In the study overall: The cohort comprised a couple of women and three men. Their ages spanned 18 to 49 years.

V shed 1 base, J shed 3 bases, and the junction held 6 bases outside the gene matches. The CDR3 has 17 amino acids. Germline values: CDR1 SNHLY, CDR2 FYNNEI. The V gene is TRBV2, the J gene TRBJ2-2, with 9 nucleotides matching TRBD2. Sequencing used naive CD8+ T cells sorted from blood. This sequence was found in a man younger than 35 in good health. CDR3 sequence reads: CASSEGAAGGYTGELFF. The CDR3 DNA follows: TGTGCCAGCAGTGAAGGGGCAGCGGGAGGCTACACCGGGGAGCTGTTTTTT.